This T cell receptor (beta chain) was observed in a study of vaccination effects on CD4 cells after COVID-19. Study-level background: The post-vaccine samples were taken, at the median, 72 days after the second dose. Study-wide results and caveats: Convalescent patients were few in the study, and early post-infection timepoints were absent. Marked contraction was observed in infection-induced and vaccine-induced clones late after vaccination.

The germline gives CDR1 SGHDT, CDR2 YYEEEE. CDR3 length: 17 residues. V gave up 1 base and J gave up 1 base; unmatched junction bases: 5. The culture ran for about 11 days, and then CD4+ T cells were isolated. The person was diagnosed with PCR-confirmed SARS-CoV-2 infection between March and December 2020. Two-dose vaccination with either BNT162b2 or mRNA-1273 was given to the participants. Cultures got half-medium changes with IL-2 on days 3 and 7. Notes on this clone: Its antigen is as yet unknown.

Clones were sequenced by immunoSEQ multiplex PCR, and TCRdb holds only the in-frame ones, with some missing. The sample records tens of thousands of clones, under 85% being singletons. The material was CD4+ T cells from PBMCs cultured without peptide, obtained after COVID-19 vaccination. This clonotype was sampled from a human donor who had a prior SARS-CoV-2 infection. The V gene is TRBV5-6, the J gene TRBJ2-1, with 10 bases aligning to TRBD2. The CDR3 reads CASSLLSGGASYNEQFF. The CDR3 DNA sequence: TGTGCCAGCAGCTTGTTGAGCGGGGGGGCGTCCTACAATGAGCAGTTCTTC.